This T cell receptor (beta chain) is from a study of regulatory dendritic cells for organ transplantation. Study-level points and caveats: Memory CD8+ clonal expansion seemed more limited with regulatory than mature dendritic cells. Resting memory CD8+ T cells held the most alloreactive clonotypes. Naive T cells showed high diversity, memory cells less, memory CD8+ least.

About this clone: The antigen is unknown.

TCRdb's copy holds only in-frame clones and misses some; the assay was immunoSEQ multiplex PCR. The sample shows about 29,000 clones, around 79% of them seen only once. CD4+ or CD8+ T cells were sorted as naive CD45RA+ or memory CD45RO+. Germline V gives CDR1 MNHEY, CDR2 SVGAGI. The CDR3 contains 14 residues. Trimming cost V 9 bases and J 9 bases; bases outside gene matches: 13. The sample was memory CD4+ T cells from blood. Regarding subset: CD45RO+ memory T cells. The chain has TRBV6-5 and TRBJ2-1; the match to TRBD2 covers 8 bases. This clonotype was sampled from a human donor in good health. In DNA form, the CDR3 reads TGTGCCAGTTGGCGGGGGCGGGGGGTAGGTGAGCAGTTCTTC. Protein product: CASWRGRGVGEQFF.